This passage covers 10 T cell receptor beta chains from one sample sequenced in a study of blood T cell repertoires in COVID-19. This table comes from immunoSEQ multiplex PCR, and its TCRdb copy is limited to in-frame clones, with some not included. The sample comprises about 250,000 clones, around 84% of which are singletons, and around 1.7% rests with the top ten. Material: PBMCs or T cells enriched from blood (not recorded which). These receptors came from a man in his forties who had recovered from COVID-19.

V and J are TRBV30 and TRBJ2-7; D not certain. Trimming removed 2 bases from V and 9 bases from J, with 14 bases in between. This CDR3 has 12 amino acids. Germline loops: CDR1 GTSNPN, CDR2 SVGIG (reference sequence). The CDR3: CAWSTSGHGQYF. Here the CDR3 DNA reads TGTGCCTGGAGTACGTCAGGCCACGGGCAGTACTTC. Drawing the rest from reference TRBV30 and TRBJ2-7, the complete variable domain is SQTIHQWPATLVQPVGSPLSLECTVEGTSNPNLYWYRQAAGRGLQLLFYSVGIGQISSEVPQNLSASRPQDRQFILSSKKLLLSDSGFYLCAWSTSGHGQYFGPGTRLTVT.

The table lists this clone with many counts. The V call is TRBV7-9, the J call TRBJ2-3; 9 nucleotides match TRBD2. This CDR3 region has 17 residues. The V gene's germline CDR1 is SEHNR and CDR2 FQNEAQ (reference sequence). V gave up 1 base and J gave up 1 base; unmatched junction bases: 6. This CDR3 reads CASSLVFSGSGTDTQYF. The CDR3 bases are TGTGCCAGCAGCTTAGTGTTTAGCGGGAGCGGCACAGATACGCAGTATTTT. The complete variable domain, with remaining parts taken from reference TRBV7-9 and TRBJ2-3, reads DTGVSQNPRHKITKRGQNVTFRCDPISEHNRLYWYRQTLGQGPEFLTYFQNEAQLEKSRLLSDRFSAERPKGSFSTLEIQRTEQGDSAMYLCASSLVFSGSGTDTQYFGPGTRLTVL.

The rearrangement uses TRBV30 and TRBJ1-1, with 10 bases identical to TRBD1. Trimming at V came to 8 bases and at J to 3 bases, leaving 6 bases not matched to a gene. Germline-derived CDR1 and CDR2 are GTSNPN and SVGIG (reference sequence). The CDR3 runs to 13 residues. The CDR3 sequence: CAHDRGRDTEAFF. DNA for the CDR3: TGTGCCCATGACAGGGGGCGCGACACTGAAGCTTTCTTT.

This chain uses TRBV27 with TRBJ2-3; 9 nucleotides match TRBD1. The CDR3 length is 15 residues. V shed 7 bases and J 9 bases; nucleotides not matched to a gene: 14. From germline, CDR1 is MNHEY and CDR2 SMNVEV (reference sequence). Here the CDR3 DNA reads TGTGCCAGCACCACCGGGACAGGGACTAAGGGGACGCAGTATTTT. This translates into CASTTGTGTKGTQYF.

The rearrangement joins TRBV5-1 to TRBJ2-2; 9 bases are shared with TRBD2. Trimming at V came to 3 bases and at J to 5 bases, leaving 8 bases not matched to a gene. This CDR3 contains 16 residues. Germline V gives CDR1 SGHRS, CDR2 YFSETQ. The CDR3 is CASSSPAGGVTGELFF. The CDR3 coding sequence is TGCGCCAGCAGCTCCCCTGCGGGAGGGGTAACCGGGGAGCTGTTTTTT.

This rearrangement joins TRBV5-1 to TRBJ2-7; D possibly corresponds to TRBD2 (6 bases). Trimming took 1 base from V and 3 from J, leaving 14 bases between them. The CDR3 extends over 15 amino acids. Germline values: CDR1 SGHRS, CDR2 YFSETQ. The CDR3 DNA follows: TGCGCCAGCAGCTTGTTAAGCGGAGGGAACTACGAGCAGTACTTC. It codes for CASSLLSGGNYEQYF.

The chain is built from TRBV5-5 and TRBJ2-2; TRBD2 aligns across 15 bases. The CDR3 runs 16 residues. Germline V gene data show CDR1 as SGHKS and CDR2 as YYEKEE (reference sequence). J gave up 6 bases and V 4 bases, and 4 bases lay outside the gene matches. CDR3 sequence: CASSTWTSGRAGELFF. The CDR3 region has the DNA TGTGCCAGCAGCACCTGGACTAGCGGGAGGGCCGGGGAGCTGTTTTTT.

Turning to this clone: The same CDR3 arises from other DNA sequences in this sample as well. The genes are TRBV18 and TRBJ2-5; D unresolved. CDR1 and CDR2 (germline): KGHSH, LQKENI. V lost 5 bases, J lost 2 bases, and 3 bases lay in between. The CDR3 spans 11 residues. The CDR3 DNA is TGTGCCAGCTCATCACAAGAGACCCAGTACTTC. This gives the protein CASSSQETQYF. Full variable domain (rest looked up from reference TRBV18 and TRBJ2-5): NAGVMQNPRHLVRRRGQEARLRCSPMKGHSHVYWYRQLPEEGLKFMVYLQKENIIDESGMPKERFSAEFPKEGPSILRIQQVVRGDSAAYFCASSSQETQYFGPGTRLLVL.

The chain is built from TRBV28 and TRBJ1-4; 10 bases agree with TRBD1. V gave up 5 bases and J gave up 5 bases; unmatched junction bases: 8. This CDR3 contains 16 residues. Germline CDR1 MDHEN, CDR2 SYDVKM. CDR3 region: CASSIRDRGPNEKLFF. Here the CDR3 DNA reads TGTGCCAGCAGTATACGGGACAGGGGACCGAATGAAAAACTGTTTTTT.

The chain employs TRBV9 and TRBJ2-5, with D perhaps TRBD1 (6 bases). V gave up 0 bases and J gave up 5 bases, with 14 bases separating them. The germline V gene encodes CDR1 SGDLS and CDR2 YYNGEE. CDR3 length: 15 amino acids. CDR3 nucleotides: TGTGCCAGCAGCGTAGGGGCAGGGGTCCTGGAGACCCAGTACTTC. It encodes CASSVGAGVLETQYF.